Below, 7 T cell receptor beta chains from the same sample are listed, as sequenced in a study of human T cells and chemical hapten exposure. TCRdb recomputed calls from the RACE reads with MiXCR, one row per CDR3 protein. The table has tens of thousands of distinct CDR3 sequences, roughly a tenth seen once; the top ten hold under 2.5%. Time point meaning: patch test 2, 6 weeks after DPC sensitization. Described treatment: therapeutic diphenylcyclopropenone sensitization with weekly scalp DPC. Sequencing used whole blood, obtained in connection with sensitization to the hapten diphenylcyclopropenone (DPC). All receptors derive from a young woman with alopecia areata. Some clones in this sample may be carry-over from other donors' samples.

This clonotype was recorded a few times. The V and J genes are TRBV29-1 and TRBJ2-3; possibly TRBD2 for D (6 bases). The CDR3 runs to 15 residues. Germline values: CDR1 SQVTM, CDR2 ANQGSEA. V was trimmed by 1 base and J by 2 bases, leaving 13 bases between them. CDR3 coding DNA: TGCAGCGTTGAAGTGGAGGGTAGGAACACAGATACGCAGTATTTT. As protein: CSVEVEGRNTDTQYF.

This clonotype appeared many times. CDR3 in DNA: TGTGCCAGCAGCCCCTTTGACCTGAGAGAGACCCAGTACTTC. Translating it yields CASSPFDLRETQYF. J is TRBJ2-5 and V is TRBV14, with D unresolved. In germline, CDR1 is SGHDN, CDR2 FVKESK. The ends were cut back, 4 bases at V and 4 bases at J, with 13 bases in the middle. This CDR3 comprises 14 residues.

This clonotype showed up many times. This chain joins TRBV29-1 and TRBJ2-7, with TRBD1 matching over 9 bases. The CDR3 consists of 13 residues. Germline assignment: CDR1 SQVTM and CDR2 ANQGSEA. The V gene end was trimmed by 5 bases and the J gene end by 2 bases; junction bases not matched to a gene: 4. CDR3 amino acids: CSVTRDRAYEQYF. In DNA, the CDR3 is TGCAGCGTTACGCGGGACAGGGCCTACGAGCAGTACTTC.

Concerning this clonotype: At one end the junction does not follow the germline gene, possibly because of a read error. The chain has TRBV7-2 and TRBJ2-6, with D possibly matching TRBD1 (5 bases). The CDR3 sequence is 16 residues long. Germline CDR1 reads SGHTA; CDR2 reads FQGNSA. The CDR3 is CASSLGGAAGVNVLTF. CDR3 nucleotide sequence: TGTGCCAGCAGCTTAGGGGGCGCGGCTGGGGTCAACGTCCTGACTTTC.

The chain combines TRBV5-1 with TRBJ1-1; TRBD1 agrees at 12 bases. This CDR3 is 15 amino acids long. Trimming at V came to 8 bases and at J to 8 bases, leaving 13 bases not matched to a gene. Per the germline V gene, CDR1 is SGHRS and CDR2 is YFSETQ. CDR3 residues: CASHPGQGAKTEAFF. The CDR3 DNA sequence: TGCGCCAGTCACCCGGGACAGGGGGCGAAGACCGAAGCTTTCTTT. Combining the CDR3 with reference TRBV5-1 and TRBJ1-1 gives the whole variable domain KAGVTQTPRYLIKTRGQQVTLSCSPISGHRSVSWYQQTPGQGLQFLFEYFSETQRNKGNFPGRFSGRQFSNSRSEMNVSTLELGDSALYLCASHPGQGAKTEAFFGQGTRLTVV.

The chain recombines TRBV20-1 with TRBJ1-5; 8 bases agree with TRBD1. After removal of 5 bases from V and 2 bases from J, the junction contained 8 bases not matched to a gene. Germline V gene lookup returns CDR1 DFQATT and CDR2 SNEGSKA (reference sequence). CDR3 length: 15 amino acids. The DNA of the CDR3 is TGCAGTGCTGCTCCAGGGGGCTGGGGCAATCAGCCCCAGCATTTT. It specifies CSAAPGGWGNQPQHF.

This clonotype was observed a few times. The rearrangement uses TRBV7-8 and TRBJ2-3; 12 bases are a match to TRBD2. Germline-derived CDR1 and CDR2 are SGHVS and FQNEAQ. With 5 bases clipped from V and 6 bases from J, the junction kept 9 bases outside the gene matches. The length of the CDR3 is 16 residues. The CDR3 coding sequence is TGTGCCAGCAGCCCGAGGACTAGCGGGGTAGATGATACGCAGTATTTT. This sequence encodes CASSPRTSGVDDTQYF. The complete variable domain, with remaining parts taken from reference TRBV7-8 and TRBJ2-3, reads GAGVSQSPRYKVAKRGQDVALRCDPISGHVSLFWYQQALGQGPEFLTYFQNEAQLDKSGLPSDRFFAERPEGSVSTLKIQRTQQEDSAVYLCASSPRTSGVDDTQYFGPGTRLTVL.